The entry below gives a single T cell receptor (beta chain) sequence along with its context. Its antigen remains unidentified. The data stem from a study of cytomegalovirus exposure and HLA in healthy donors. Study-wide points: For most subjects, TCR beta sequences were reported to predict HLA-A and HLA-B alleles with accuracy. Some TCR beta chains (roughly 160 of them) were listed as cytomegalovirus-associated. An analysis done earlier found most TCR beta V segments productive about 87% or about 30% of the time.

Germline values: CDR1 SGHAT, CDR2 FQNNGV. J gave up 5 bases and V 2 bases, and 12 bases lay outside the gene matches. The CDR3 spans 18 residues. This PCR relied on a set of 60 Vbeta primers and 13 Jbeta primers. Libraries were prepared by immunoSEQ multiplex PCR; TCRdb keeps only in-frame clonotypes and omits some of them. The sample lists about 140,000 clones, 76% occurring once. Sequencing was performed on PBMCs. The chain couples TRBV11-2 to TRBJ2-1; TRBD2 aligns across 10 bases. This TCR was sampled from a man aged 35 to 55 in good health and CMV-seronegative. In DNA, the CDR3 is TGTGCCAGCAGCTTAACTCATCCCATAGCGGGGGGACACAATGAGCAGTTCTTC. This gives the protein CASSLTHPIAGGHNEQFF.